What follows are 15 T cell receptor beta chains derived from one specimen sequenced in a study of Graves' ophthalmopathy and Graves' hyperthyroidism. Beta-chain TCR CDR3 regions were amplified from RNA transcripts. Second-round multiplex PCR came after first-round RT-PCR with HTBI primers. From the multiplex PCR reads, TCRdb called clonotypes with MiXCR, one entry per CDR3 protein. The table shows around 520,000 distinct CDR3 sequences, with about 35% occurring only once. The sequenced sample was peripheral blood or thyroid tissue (not recorded which). All receptors derive from an adult man with Graves' hyperthyroidism.

The chain carries TRBV9 and TRBJ2-3; D is perhaps TRBD1 or TRBD2 (6 bases each). The CDR3 is 15 residues long. Germline V gene lookup returns CDR1 SGDLS and CDR2 YYNGEE. V lost 2 bases and J 3 bases, leaving 13 bases between the germline ends. The CDR3 nucleotides are TGTGCCAGCAGCGTCCGGGGGCTAGGGACAGATACGCAGTATTTT. Protein product: CASSVRGLGTDTQYF.

This rearrangement joins TRBV2 to TRBJ1-3; 7 positions agree with TRBD1. The V gene's germline CDR1 is SNHLY and CDR2 FYNNEI. The CDR3 length is 13 residues. V shed 5 bases and J 8 bases; nucleotides not matched to a gene: 6. CDR3 sequence: CASSQDRRDTIYF. The DNA of the CDR3 is TGTGCCAGCAGTCAGGACAGGAGGGACACCATATATTTT.

This clonotype was counted between two and nine times. The rearrangement uses TRBV2 and TRBJ1-2; D perhaps matches TRBD1 (5 bases). V gave up 5 bases and J gave up 3 bases, with 10 bases separating them. CDR3 length equals 13 residues. Germline V lookup: CDR1 SNHLY, CDR2 FYNNEI. The CDR3 DNA reads as TGTGCCAGCAGTTCTGGGGCAGACTATGGCTACACCTTC. This codes for CASSSGADYGYTF.

This clonotype was detected many times. This chain links TRBV29-1 with TRBJ1-2; D remains ambiguous. Germline CDR1 and CDR2: SQVTM and ANQGSEA. The CDR3 totals 11 residues. V was cut by 2 bases and J by 5 bases, with 6 bases left in between. CDR3: CSVERPYGYTF. CDR3 in DNA: TGCAGCGTTGAAAGACCGTATGGCTACACCTTC.

This clonotype has only a few counts. The junction departs from germline at one end; a sequencing error may be responsible. Here the CDR3 DNA reads TGTGCTAGCAGCAAAGGACTAGCGGGCGACAATGAGCAGTTCTTC. Protein: CASSKGLAGDNEQFF. The chain couples TRBV7-6 to TRBJ2-1; 11 bases line up with TRBD2. The CDR3 spans 15 residues. Germline V CDR1 and CDR2: SGHVS, FNYEAQ.

Concerning this clonotype: A single base separates this from a much larger clone, so it may be a read error. V gene TRBV10-3 combines with J gene TRBJ2-5; 7 nucleotides line up with TRBD1. There are 14 residues in the CDR3. Germline V gene lookup returns CDR1 ENHRY and CDR2 SYGVKD. The CDR3 loop is CAINPTGSQETLYF. In nucleotides, the CDR3 is TGTGCCATCAATCCGACAGGGTCCCAAGAGACCCTGTACTTC.

The V and J genes are TRBV7-2 and TRBJ2-3; 13 nucleotides align to TRBD2. This CDR3 has 16 residues. Looked up from germline, CDR1 is SGHTA and CDR2 is FQGNSA. Germline trimming cut 6 bases from V and 4 bases from J; bases unmatched to any gene: 7. CDR3 DNA sequence: TGTGCCAGCAGATCGGGACTAGCGGGAAGCGCAGATACGCAGTATTTT. It encodes CASRSGLAGSADTQYF.

A remark on this clonotype: Sequence at one end of the junction differs from germline and may be a read error. The CDR3 region is CASGENPGGADTQYF. CDR3 DNA sequence: TGTGCCAGCGGTGAAAATCCGGGGGGCGCTGATACGCAGTATTTT. This chain connects TRBV2 to TRBJ2-3, with TRBD2 as a possible D gene (7 bases). The CDR3 covers 15 residues. CDR1 SNHLY and CDR2 FYNNEI come from the germline V gene.

This clonotype was recorded a few times. J is TRBJ2-7 and V is TRBV28; 7 nucleotides align to TRBD1. The CDR3 sequence is 15 residues long. CDR1 MDHEN and CDR2 SYDVKM come from the germline V gene. J gave up 6 bases and V 9 bases, and 17 bases lay outside the gene matches. The CDR3 spells CASGRGQVEFSEQYF. DNA for the CDR3: TGTGCCAGTGGACGAGGACAGGTTGAATTCTCCGAGCAGTACTTC.

This clonotype was seen many times. The V call is TRBV14, the J call TRBJ1-6; 8 bases line up with TRBD1. J lost 11 bases, V lost 0 bases, and 12 bases had no gene match. Germline V gene data show CDR1 as SGHDN and CDR2 as FVKESK. This CDR3 has 17 amino acids. CDR3 coding DNA: TGTGCCAGCAGCCAAGAGGGGACAGGTATTCGGAGACCACCCCTCCACTTT. It encodes CASSQEGTGIRRPPLHF. The variable domain in full, with the rest retrieved from reference TRBV14 and TRBJ1-6, is EAGVTQFPSHSVIEKGQTVTLRCDPISGHDNLYWYRRVMGKEIKFLLHFVKESKQDESGMPNNRFLAERTGGTYSTLKVQPAELEDSGVYFCASSQEGTGIRRPPLHFGNGTRLTVT.

The sample holds many counts of this clonotype. The junction differs from germline at one of its ends, possibly a read error. V gene TRBV5-6 combines with J gene TRBJ1-2, with 8 positions matching TRBD1. The V gene's germline CDR1 is SGHDT and CDR2 YYEEEE. The CDR3 totals 14 residues. The CDR3 DNA reads as TGTGCCAGCAGCGTGGACAGGGCTAACTCTGGCTACACCTTC. Encoded protein: CASSVDRANSGYTF.

This clonotype occurred many times. The chain links TRBV2 to TRBJ1-6; D may be TRBD1 (6 bases). This CDR3 spans 18 amino acids. CDR1 SNHLY and CDR2 FYNNEI come from the germline V gene. With 4 bases removed from V and 0 bases from J, the gap between germline ends came to 16 bases. This chain's CDR3 is CASSGGAGVYSYNSPLHF. The CDR3 DNA sequence: TGTGCCAGCAGTGGTGGGGCAGGGGTGTACTCCTATAATTCACCCCTCCACTTT.

A remark on this clonotype: Given a much more abundant clone one base away, this may be a read error. The chain employs TRBV7-8 and TRBJ1-4, with D unresolved. The CDR3 spans 14 residues. Germline assignment: CDR1 SGHVS and CDR2 FQNEAQ. The CDR3 coding sequence is TGTGCCAGCAGCTCCTCGGCAACTAATGATAAACTGTTTTTT. It is translated as CASSSSATNDKLFF.

This clonotype was recorded many times. The rearrangement uses TRBV5-1 and TRBJ1-1, with 9 bases aligning to TRBD1. Germline CDR1 is SGHRS and CDR2 is YFSETQ. V lost 2 bases and J lost 0; bases outside the gene matches: 5. The CDR3 runs 16 residues. The CDR3 loop reads CASSFHGQGLNTEAFF. CDR3 bases: TGCGCCAGCAGCTTCCACGGACAGGGGTTGAACACTGAAGCTTTCTTT.

The sample holds many counts of this clonotype. The chain joins TRBV9 to TRBJ2-7, with TRBD1 matching over 12 bases. This CDR3 region has 15 residues. Germline-derived CDR1 and CDR2 are SGDLS and YYNGEE. J gave up 4 bases and V 2 bases, and 4 bases lay outside the gene matches. The chain's CDR3 is CASSVGTGGGYEQYF. CDR3 DNA sequence: TGTGCCAGCAGCGTCGGGACAGGGGGCGGTTACGAGCAGTACTTC. Full variable domain (missing parts from reference TRBV9 and TRBJ2-7): DSGVTQTPKHLITATGQRVTLRCSPRSGDLSVYWYQQSLDQGLQFLIQYYNGEERAKGNILERFSAQQFPDLHSELNLSSLELGDSALYFCASSVGTGGGYEQYFGPGTRLTVT.